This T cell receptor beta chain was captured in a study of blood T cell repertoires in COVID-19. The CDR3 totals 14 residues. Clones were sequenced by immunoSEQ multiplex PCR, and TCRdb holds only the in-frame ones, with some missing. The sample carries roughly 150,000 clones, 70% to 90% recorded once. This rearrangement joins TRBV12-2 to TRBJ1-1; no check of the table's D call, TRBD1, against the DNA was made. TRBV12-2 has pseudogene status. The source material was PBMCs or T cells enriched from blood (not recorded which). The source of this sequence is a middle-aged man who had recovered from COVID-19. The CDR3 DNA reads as TGTGCAAGTCGACTTCAGGGGCAACAAACTGAAGCTTTCTTT. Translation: CASRLQGQQTEAFF.